These 26 T cell receptor beta chains came from one sample sequenced in a study of cytomegalovirus exposure and HLA in healthy donors. TCRdb's table, derived via immunoSEQ multiplex PCR, lists solely in-frame clones and lacks some. The sample lists 250,000 to 350,000 clones, approximately 86% occurring once. The sequenced material came from PBMCs. The receptor source for this set is a man aged 25 to 40 in good health and CMV-seronegative.

V gene TRBV6-5 combines with J gene TRBJ2-7, with a weak D call TRBD1 (6 bases). V lost 2 bases to trimming and J lost 11 bases, with 16 bases between them. The CDR3 is 13 amino acids. The germline gives CDR1 MNHEY, CDR2 SVGAGI. The CDR3 spells CASSYNRDTSEYF. CDR3 DNA sequence: TGTGCCAGCAGTTACAACCGGGACACTTCGGAGTACTTC.

Concerning this clone itself: Different DNA sequences within this sample yield the same CDR3. The genes are TRBV11-2 and TRBJ2-7, with a weak D call TRBD1 (5 bases). V was trimmed by 4 bases and J by 3 bases, leaving 7 bases between them. Germline CDR1 SGHAT, CDR2 FQNNGV. The CDR3 spans 12 residues. The CDR3 region is CASSSQGYEQYF. The CDR3 bases are TGTGCCAGCAGCTCCCAGGGCTACGAGCAGTACTTC.

A single count supports this clone. This chain uses TRBV4-1 with TRBJ1-1, with D perhaps TRBD1 (5 bases). Germline V gene data show CDR1 as MGHRA and CDR2 as YSYEKL. V was pared by 5 bases and J by 5 bases, with 15 bases between. CDR3 length: 14 residues. The CDR3 sequence: CASSTDGGKTEAFF. The CDR3 coding sequence is TGCGCCAGCAGCACGGACGGGGGGAAGACTGAAGCTTTCTTT.

This clone showed up just a few times. V is TRBV4-1 and J is TRBJ1-2; no clear D. V lost 0 bases to trimming and J lost 0 bases, with 5 bases between them. The germline V gene has CDR1 MGHRA and CDR2 YSYEKL. This CDR3 comprises 14 residues. The CDR3, as DNA: TGCGCCAGCAGCCAAGATCAGGCTAACTATGGCTACACCTTC. Translation gives CASSQDQANYGYTF.

This clone has a handful of counts. The rearrangement links TRBV30 to TRBJ1-2, with 8 nucleotides matching TRBD1. The CDR3 runs to 13 residues. CDR1 and CDR2 from the germline V gene are GTSNPN and SVGIG (reference sequence). V was clipped by 2 bases and J by 7 bases; unmatched bases: 6. The CDR3 sequence is CAWSRRTGPGYTF. CDR3 sequence (DNA): TGTGCCTGGAGTCGTCGGACAGGGCCTGGCTACACCTTC.

The gene calls are TRBV11-2 and TRBJ2-5, with 8 positions matching TRBD2. J lost 6 bases, V lost 4 bases, and 22 bases had no gene match. The CDR3 contains 19 residues. The germline gives CDR1 SGHAT, CDR2 FQNNGV. DNA for the CDR3: TGTGCCAGCAGCTCCTCCCGATATCGAAGGACTAGCACGATACAGACCCAGTACTTC. Its translation: CASSSSRYRRTSTIQTQYF.

The J gene is TRBJ2-3, the V gene TRBV13; 8 nucleotides line up with TRBD2. Germline values: CDR1 PRHDT, CDR2 FYEKMQ (reference sequence). The ends lost 2 bases at V and 0 bases at J; junction bases unmatched: 4. CDR3 length equals 16 residues. Here the CDR3 DNA reads TGTGCCAGCAGCTTATTCCAGCGGGGGAGCACAGATACGCAGTATTTT. Amino acids: CASSLFQRGSTDTQYF.

The chain is built from TRBV11-2 and TRBJ1-1; 8 bases are shared with TRBD1. The CDR3 contains 15 residues. After removal of 1 base from V and 4 bases from J, the junction contained 5 bases not matched to a gene. The germline CDR1 and CDR2 sequences are SGHAT and FQNNGV. CDR3 protein: CASSLAGGDFTEAFF. The CDR3 region has the DNA TGTGCCAGCAGCTTAGCAGGGGGCGACTTCACTGAAGCTTTCTTT.

The chain is built from TRBV6-6 and TRBJ2-7; TRBD2 is a possible D gene (6 bases). Germline V gives CDR1 MNHNY, CDR2 SVGAGI (reference sequence). The V end lost 6 bases, the J end lost 1 base, and 13 bases lay between the germline ends. The CDR3 spans 14 residues. The CDR3 DNA follows: TGTGCCAGCAGCTCGACTAGGGATTCCTACGAGCAGTACTTC. Translating it yields CASSSTRDSYEQYF.

The chain uses TRBV11-2 and TRBJ1-6, with 7 bases identical to TRBD1. Trimming cost V 5 bases and J 10 bases; bases outside gene matches: 11. Germline lookup yields CDR1 SGHAT and CDR2 FQNNGV. This CDR3 is built from 15 residues. CDR3 sequence reads: CASSPSGTDSSPLHF. The CDR3 DNA reads TGTGCCAGCAGCCCCTCCGGGACAGATTCATCACCCCTCCACTTT.

The chain is built from TRBV27 and TRBJ1-3, with TRBD1 matching over 7 bases. The CDR3 has 15 residues. CDR1 and CDR2 from the germline V gene are MNHEY and SMNVEV (reference sequence). J gave up 4 bases and V 6 bases, and 9 bases lay outside the gene matches. Here the CDR3 reads CASSRRGQTGNTIYF. For the CDR3, the DNA is TGTGCCAGCAGCCGCCGGGGACAGACCGGAAACACCATATATTTT.

This sequence joins TRBV10-3 and TRBJ1-6; TRBD1 is a possible D gene (6 bases). Germline CDR1 ENHRY, CDR2 SYGVKD. This CDR3 has 16 residues. Trimming removed 3 bases from V and 2 bases from J, with 11 bases in between. The CDR3 DNA is TGTGCCATCAGTGATGGGAGGGGGGCCTATAATTCACCCCTCCACTTT. Translating it yields CAISDGRGAYNSPLHF.

This clone was seen only a few times. The chain is built from TRBV4-1 and TRBJ2-7, with TRBD1 as a possible D gene (6 bases). V lost 8 bases to trimming and J lost 2 bases, with 16 bases between them. The V gene's germline CDR1 is MGHRA and CDR2 YSYEKL. The CDR3 extends over 14 amino acids. This CDR3 reads CASRIWDTAYEQYF. CDR3 bases: TGCGCCAGCCGGATTTGGGACACGGCCTACGAGCAGTACTTC.

This clone was found once. The chain employs TRBV7-9 and TRBJ1-4, with 10 bases aligning to TRBD1. In germline, CDR1 is SEHNR, CDR2 FQNEAQ (reference sequence). J gave up 8 bases and V 1 base, and 7 bases lay outside the gene matches. The CDR3 runs 16 residues. The CDR3 bases are TGTGCCAGCAGCTTAGGGGGACAGGGGAGTGGAGAAAAACTGTTTTTT. Translating it yields CASSLGGQGSGEKLFF.

The chain uses TRBV5-6 and TRBJ1-2; no clear D gene. The CDR3 loop spans 12 amino acids. The V and J ends lost 4 bases and 3 bases respectively, with 7 bases between them. CDR1 and CDR2 (germline): SGHDT, YYEEEE. The CDR3 region has the DNA TGTGCCAGCAGCAATGGAGACTATGGCTACACCTTC. It encodes CASSNGDYGYTF.

The V gene is TRBV4-1, the J gene TRBJ1-1; no reliable D call. Germline lookup yields CDR1 MGHRA and CDR2 YSYEKL. This CDR3 has 15 amino acids. Trimming cost V 2 bases and J 2 bases, with 12 bases left between them. The CDR3 nucleotides read TGCGCCAGCAGCCAACTCTCCAGTTCTAACACTGAAGCTTTCTTT. Encoded protein: CASSQLSSSNTEAFF.

The chain has TRBV7-9 and TRBJ2-1; no firm D call. The germline gives CDR1 SEHNR, CDR2 FQNEAQ (reference sequence). The CDR3 runs to 17 residues. Trimming shortened V by 5 bases and J by 0 bases, and 17 bases separated the two germline ends. Here the CDR3 reads CASSAVFGPLSYNEQFF. CDR3 in DNA: TGTGCCAGCAGCGCCGTCTTTGGGCCACTCTCCTACAATGAGCAGTTCTTC.

The chain employs TRBV18 and TRBJ2-7; perhaps TRBD2 as D (6 bases). Trimming took off 4 bases at V and 5 bases at J, with 18 bases between the two ends. The length of the CDR3 is 15 residues. From germline, CDR1 is KGHSH and CDR2 LQKENI. As DNA, the CDR3 is TGTGCCAGCTCACAAACGGGGGATTCTAAGGACGAGCAGTACTTC. It yields the protein CASSQTGDSKDEQYF. The complete variable domain, with remaining parts taken from reference TRBV18 and TRBJ2-7, reads NAGVMQNPRHLVRRRGQEARLRCSPMKGHSHVYWYRQLPEEGLKFMVYLQKENIIDESGMPKERFSAEFPKEGPSILRIQQVVRGDSAAYFCASSQTGDSKDEQYFGPGTRLTVT.

The chain recombines TRBV5-1 with TRBJ2-3, with a tentative D call TRBD1 (5 bases). The germline CDR1 and CDR2 sequences are SGHRS and YFSETQ. Trimming cost V 1 base and J 4 bases, with 10 bases left between them. This CDR3 spans 14 amino acids. CDR3 region: CASSLIGESDTQYF. The CDR3 coding sequence is TGCGCCAGCAGCTTGATAGGGGAATCAGATACGCAGTATTTT.

The chain uses TRBV25-1 and TRBJ1-1; no reliable D call. The V end was cut by 8 bases, the J end by 0 bases, with 7 bases between. Germline lookup yields CDR1 MGHDK and CDR2 SYGVNS. This CDR3 contains 12 residues. This CDR3 reads CASGALNTEAFF. The CDR3 bases are TGTGCCAGCGGAGCACTGAACACTGAAGCTTTCTTT.

In nucleotides, the CDR3 is TGCAGCGTTGAAGCAACAGGGGGCGTTAAGACTGAAGCTTTCTTT. Translating it yields CSVEATGGVKTEAFF. The chain uses TRBV29-1 and TRBJ1-1; 9 nucleotides align to TRBD1. The germline V gene has CDR1 SQVTM and CDR2 ANQGSEA. V lost 1 base to trimming and J lost 5 bases; unmatched junction nucleotides: 8. The CDR3 has 15 residues.

This clone was seen only once. The chain has TRBV7-9 and TRBJ2-1; D is possibly TRBD2 (5 bases). The germline gives CDR1 SEHNR, CDR2 FQNEAQ (reference sequence). With 6 bases removed from V and 0 bases from J, the gap between germline ends came to 21 bases. This CDR3 is built from 18 residues. The CDR3 is CASSHLALAEISYNEQFF. The CDR3 DNA is TGTGCCAGCAGTCATTTAGCGTTGGCGGAGATCTCCTACAATGAGCAGTTCTTC.

The chain couples TRBV5-1 to TRBJ2-5, with D maybe TRBD2 (7 bases). Trimming pared 0 bases from V and 6 bases from J, leaving 12 bases between. From germline, CDR1 is SGHRS and CDR2 YFSETQ. The CDR3 runs 14 residues. CDR3 residues: CASSLAGGGKTQYF. CDR3 sequence (DNA): TGCGCCAGCAGCTTGGCGGGGGGCGGGAAGACCCAGTACTTC.

The rearrangement joins TRBV5-5 to TRBJ2-5; no definite D call. CDR3 length: 11 residues. Germline CDR1 is SGHKS and CDR2 is YYEKEE (reference sequence). Between the trimmed V and J ends, which lost 4 bases and 4 bases, there was a span of 5 bases. The CDR3 is CASSALETQYF. Written as DNA, the CDR3 is TGTGCCAGCAGCGCGTTAGAGACCCAGTACTTC.

As for this clone: The sample carries other DNA sequences with the same CDR3. The CDR3 loop reads CASSLGSGNTEAFF. DNA of the CDR3: TGCGCCAGCAGCTTGGGTTCGGGAAACACTGAAGCTTTCTTT. The chain joins TRBV5-1 to TRBJ1-1; D remains ambiguous. Trimming shortened V by 0 bases and J by 2 bases, and 8 bases separated the two germline ends. Germline CDR1 SGHRS, CDR2 YFSETQ. This CDR3 is built from 14 residues. The full variable domain, rest sourced from reference TRBV5-1 and TRBJ1-1, is KAGVTQTPRYLIKTRGQQVTLSCSPISGHRSVSWYQQTPGQGLQFLFEYFSETQRNKGNFPGRFSGRQFSNSRSEMNVSTLELGDSALYLCASSLGSGNTEAFFGQGTRLTVV.

This clone was found a few times. The chain uses TRBV5-4 and TRBJ1-2; 10 nucleotides align to TRBD1. Germline loops: CDR1 SGHNT, CDR2 YYREEE (reference sequence). The J segment lost 5 bases and the V segment lost 0 bases, leaving 13 bases of the junction unmatched. The CDR3 contains 18 residues. The CDR3, as DNA: TGTGCCAGCAGCTTGGCCGCACGACAGGGGGCATTGGGTTATGGCTACACCTTC. Translating it yields CASSLAARQGALGYGYTF.